This T cell receptor (beta chain) stems from a study of blood T cells in healthy people across ages. The V end lost 3 bases, the J end lost 4 bases, and 13 bases lay between the germline ends. There are 14 residues in the CDR3. The count of this clonotype is one. Next came a second PCR, run for roughly 6 to 11 cycles, which used a sample-barcoded 5' primer along with a J-beta primer mix. TCRdb reanalysed the 5' RACE reads using MiXCR and keeps one entry per CDR3 protein. This table holds 600,000 to 1,000,000 distinct CDR3 sequences, roughly 60% found once. This chain links TRBV12-3 or TRBV12-4 with TRBJ2-7; D perhaps matches TRBD1 (5 bases). The source of this sequence is a man younger than 45 in good health. The sequencing sample was made of blood. CDR3 region: CASSFTGFRYEQYF. Written as DNA, the CDR3 is TGTGCCAGCAGTTTCACAGGTTTTAGGTACGAGCAGTACTTC.